The rows below give T cell receptor beta chains drawn from one sample of a study of regulatory T cells in long-lasting Graves disease. In TCRdb, the multiplex PCR reads were re-called with MiXCR into one record per CDR3 protein. This sample has 390,000 or so distinct CDR3 sequences, with approximately 10% found just once. This sample also appeared in a second study, on T cells in Graves' hyperthyroidism and ophthalmopathy.

The sample in question was peripheral blood mononuclear cells (PBMCs), obtained at new diagnosis, from a patient treated with antithyroid drugs. The receptors stem from a woman under 30 with Graves disease. CDR3s include the opening cysteine and the closing phenylalanine or tryptophan. Clone size is stated in some rows and not others, as once, few, many or a class when expanded.

V gene	J gene	clone size	CDR3 protein
TRBV3-1	TRBJ1-4	many	CASSLRQGRNEKLFF
TRBV7-3	TRBJ2-1	few	CASSGGLPYNEQFF
TRBV7-6	TRBJ1-1	many	CASSLFREDTEAFF
TRBV4-1	TRBJ2-6	few	CASSQVRDTSGANVLTF
TRBV7-2	TRBJ2-2	NA	CASSFGGGGGELFF
TRBV20-1	TRBJ1-6	few	CSARDLGGSPLHF
TRBV27	TRBJ2-7	NA	CASSLLGTSSEQYF
TRBV12-3/TRBV12-4	TRBJ1-3	NA	CASTYSGNTIYF
TRBV20-1	TRBJ2-7	NA	CSASGTSGSRPYEQYF
TRBV6-1	TRBJ1-2	NA	CASSHPGRSYGYTF
TRBV4-1	TRBJ2-3	NA	CASSQRETSSTDTQYF
TRBV19	TRBJ2-1	NA	CATTTSGVGNEQFF
TRBV12-3/TRBV12-4	TRBJ2-1	many	CASSFRAAGVYNEQFF
TRBV28	TRBJ1-5	many	CASSYTGGNQPQHF
TRBV18	TRBJ2-3	many	CASSPQGVADTQYF
TRBV20-1	TRBJ2-7	NA	CSARGNEQGWRAYEQYF
TRBV6-1	TRBJ2-1	many	CASSARDSSNNEQFF